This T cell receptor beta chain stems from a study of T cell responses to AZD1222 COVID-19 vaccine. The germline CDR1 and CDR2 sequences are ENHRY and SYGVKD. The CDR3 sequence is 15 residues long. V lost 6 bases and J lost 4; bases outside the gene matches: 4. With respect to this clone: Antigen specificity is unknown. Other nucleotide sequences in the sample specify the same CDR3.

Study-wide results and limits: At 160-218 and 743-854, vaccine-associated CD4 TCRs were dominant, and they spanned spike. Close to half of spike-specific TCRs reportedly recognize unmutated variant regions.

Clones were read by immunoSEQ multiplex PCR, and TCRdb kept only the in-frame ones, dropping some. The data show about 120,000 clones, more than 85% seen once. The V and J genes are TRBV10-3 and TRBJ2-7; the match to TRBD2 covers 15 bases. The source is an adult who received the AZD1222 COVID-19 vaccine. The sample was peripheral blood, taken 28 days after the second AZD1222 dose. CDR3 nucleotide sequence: TGTGCCATCAGCCCTGGACTAGCGGGGGGGTACGAGCAGTACTTC. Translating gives CAISPGLAGGYEQYF.